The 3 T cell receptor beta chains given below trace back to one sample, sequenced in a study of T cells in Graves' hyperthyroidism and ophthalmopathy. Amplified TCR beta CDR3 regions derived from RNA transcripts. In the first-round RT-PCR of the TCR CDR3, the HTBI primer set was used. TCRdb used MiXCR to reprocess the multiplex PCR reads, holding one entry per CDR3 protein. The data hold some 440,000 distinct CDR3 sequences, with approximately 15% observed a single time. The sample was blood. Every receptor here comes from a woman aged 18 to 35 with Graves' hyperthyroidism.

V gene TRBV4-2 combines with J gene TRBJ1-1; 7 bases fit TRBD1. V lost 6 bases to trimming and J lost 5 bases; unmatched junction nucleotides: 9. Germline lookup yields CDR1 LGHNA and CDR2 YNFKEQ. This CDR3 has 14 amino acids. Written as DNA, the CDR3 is TGTGCCAGCAGTCGACAGGGAATAGATACTGAAGCTTTCTTT. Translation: CASSRQGIDTEAFF.

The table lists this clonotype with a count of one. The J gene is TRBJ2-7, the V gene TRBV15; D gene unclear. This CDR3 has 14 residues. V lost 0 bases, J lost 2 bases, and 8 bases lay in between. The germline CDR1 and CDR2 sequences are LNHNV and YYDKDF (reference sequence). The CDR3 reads CATSRDSAAYEQYF. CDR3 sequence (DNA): TGTGCCACCAGCAGAGATTCGGCGGCCTACGAGCAGTACTTC.

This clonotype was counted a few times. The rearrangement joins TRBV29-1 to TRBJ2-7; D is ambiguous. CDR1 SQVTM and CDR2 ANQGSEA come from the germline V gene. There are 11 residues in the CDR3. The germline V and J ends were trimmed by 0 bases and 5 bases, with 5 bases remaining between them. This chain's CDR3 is CSVEDLDEQYF. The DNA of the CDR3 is TGCAGCGTTGAAGATCTGGACGAGCAGTACTTC.